A single sample gave rise to the 12 T cell receptor beta chains below, sequenced in a study of cytomegalovirus exposure and HLA in healthy donors. PCR involved 60 Vbeta and 13 Jbeta primers. Sequenced by immunoSEQ multiplex PCR; TCRdb stores in-frame clones only, minus some. The data show around 120,000 clones, with over 75% seen just once and 5.5% to 6% held by the top ten. What was sequenced was PBMCs. The source is a woman aged 40-49 years in good health and CMV-seropositive.

This clone was counted once. The genes are TRBV19 and TRBJ2-1; a weak D match, TRBD2 (7 bases). The CDR3 spans 14 residues. Germline lookup yields CDR1 LNHDA and CDR2 SQIVND (reference sequence). V was pared by 1 base and J by 10 bases, with 14 bases between. The CDR3 sequence: CASSIGRGGAEQFF. CDR3 DNA: TGTGCCAGTAGTATAGGTAGGGGGGGGGCCGAGCAGTTCTTC.

V is TRBV6-4 and J is TRBJ2-3; D is perhaps TRBD1 (6 bases). The V and J ends lost 6 bases and 2 bases respectively, with 12 bases between them. Germline V gene sequence: CDR1 MRHNA, CDR2 SNTAGT. CDR3 length: 14 residues. The chain's CDR3 is CASRDKGDTDTQYF. For the CDR3, the DNA is TGTGCCAGCAGAGACAAGGGGGACACAGATACGCAGTATTTT.

This sequence joins TRBV5-1 and TRBJ2-7, with TRBD2 matching 14 bases. V gave up 0 bases and J gave up 6 bases; unmatched junction bases: 2. This CDR3 has 15 residues. Germline V CDR1 and CDR2: SGHRS, YFSETQ. As DNA, the CDR3 is TGCGCCAGCAGCTTGGCCGGACTAGCGGGAGGCGAGCAGTACTTC. This codes for CASSLAGLAGGEQYF.

A single count supports this clone. The chain has TRBV10-3 and TRBJ2-1, with a weak D call TRBD1 (6 bases). The CDR3 has 13 amino acids. V was shortened by 3 bases and J by 5 bases, with 8 bases between the two germline ends. Germline lookup yields CDR1 ENHRY and CDR2 SYGVKD. The CDR3 loop is CAISEHRDNEQFF. CDR3 DNA sequence: TGTGCCATCAGTGAACACAGGGACAATGAGCAGTTCTTC.

V and J are TRBV9 and TRBJ1-2, with 8 bases that match TRBD1. Losses at the gene ends were 4 bases for V and 2 bases for J; bases not matched to a gene: 10. Germline lookup yields CDR1 SGDLS and CDR2 YYNGEE. The CDR3 runs to 16 residues. CDR3 sequence: CASSQMGTGGNYGYTF. The CDR3 DNA follows: TGTGCCAGCAGCCAGATGGGGACAGGAGGAAACTATGGCTACACCTTC.

The chain joins TRBV1 to TRBJ2-7; TRBD2 is the table's D call, not checked against the DNA. TRBV1 is a recognized pseudogene. The CDR3 length is 15 residues. CDR3 residues: CTSSVGAGDSYEQYF. CDR3 in DNA: TGCACCAGCAGCGTTGGAGCGGGAGACTCCTACGAGCAGTACTTC.

The chain uses TRBV19 and TRBJ2-7; D is possibly TRBD1 (5 bases). The CDR3 length is 14 residues. From germline, CDR1 is LNHDA and CDR2 SQIVND (reference sequence). Deletions cut 1 base from V and 4 bases from J, with 11 bases between. In DNA form, the CDR3 reads TGTGCCAGTAGTATAGGACGTGGGGCTTACGAGCAGTACTTC. Its translation is CASSIGRGAYEQYF.

The V and J genes are TRBV19 and TRBJ1-5; 9 nucleotides agree with TRBD1. V shed 4 bases and J 1 base; nucleotides not matched to a gene: 11. CDR3 length: 18 amino acids. Germline V gene sequence: CDR1 LNHDA, CDR2 SQIVND (reference sequence). In nucleotides, the CDR3 is TGTGCCAGTAGTACGCCGGGACAGGGATCGCGGAGCAATCAGCCCCAGCATTTT. It translates to CASSTPGQGSRSNQPQHF. The full variable domain, rest sourced from reference TRBV19 and TRBJ1-5, is DGGITQSPKYLFRKEGQNVTLSCEQNLNHDAMYWYRQDPGQGLRLIYYSQIVNDFQKGDIAEGYSVSREKKESFPLTVTSAQKNPTAFYLCASSTPGQGSRSNQPQHFGDGTRLSIL.

This rearrangement joins TRBV5-6 to TRBJ1-1; TRBD1 aligns across 8 bases. The CDR3 runs 15 residues. Germline lookup yields CDR1 SGHDT and CDR2 YYEEEE. With 5 bases clipped from V and 1 base from J, the junction kept 7 bases outside the gene matches. As DNA, the CDR3 is TGTGCCAGCAGGCGGGGAGGACAGGGGAACACTGAAGCTTTCTTT. It encodes CASRRGGQGNTEAFF.

The chain has TRBV20-1 and TRBJ2-2; D gene ambiguous. Germline values: CDR1 DFQATT, CDR2 SNEGSKA (reference sequence). This CDR3 is built from 11 residues. V was clipped by 3 bases and J by 5 bases, with 4 bases between them. CDR3 sequence (DNA): TGCAGTGCTAGCCAGACCGGGGAGCTGTTTTTT. Translation gives CSASQTGELFF.

The chain uses TRBV27 and TRBJ1-4; D uncertain. The V end lost 6 bases, the J end lost 5 bases, and 16 bases lay between the germline ends. The CDR3 contains 15 residues. The germline CDR1 and CDR2 sequences are MNHEY and SMNVEV (reference sequence). The CDR3 bases are TGTGCCAGCAGCTACTCCCCGGGTCAAAATGAAAAACTGTTTTTT. It translates to CASSYSPGQNEKLFF.

This chain connects TRBV27 to TRBJ2-7; 7 bases line up with TRBD2. Germline assignment: CDR1 MNHEY and CDR2 SMNVEV (reference sequence). This CDR3 contains 16 residues. V shed 5 bases, J shed 5 bases, and the junction held 15 bases outside the gene matches. CDR3 protein: CASSPSLGRAGNEQYF. CDR3 coding DNA: TGTGCCAGCAGTCCCTCTTTAGGGAGGGCCGGTAACGAGCAGTACTTC.